The source of this TCR beta chain is a study of post-analysis software for immune sequencing data. Study summary: Multiple sclerosis in the patients followed relapsing-remitting, secondary progressive and progressive-relapsing courses.

Overall study results and limits: In patients, TRBV5-6, TRBV5-1 and TRBV20-1 belonged to four or five TRBV segments found more frequently than in controls.

Presence of unique molecular identifiers characterized the TCR beta cDNA libraries. Each CDR3 protein is one row after TCRdb ran MiXCR on the PCR reads. The data show about 260,000 distinct CDR3 sequences, 36% seen once. V lost 0 bases, J lost 4 bases, and 7 bases stayed unmatched. The CDR3 extends over 16 amino acids. Germline assignment: CDR1 SGHRS and CDR2 YFSETQ. This clonotype was seen ten or more times. As yet, its antigen is unknown. The sequence derives from a girl under 18 with multiple sclerosis. The chain joins TRBV5-1 to TRBJ2-3; TRBD2 aligns across 8 bases. The sequencing sample was made of blood. The CDR3 reads CASSLVSSGRADTQYF. The CDR3, as DNA: TGCGCCAGCAGCTTGGTCTCCAGCGGGAGAGCAGATACGCAGTATTTT.